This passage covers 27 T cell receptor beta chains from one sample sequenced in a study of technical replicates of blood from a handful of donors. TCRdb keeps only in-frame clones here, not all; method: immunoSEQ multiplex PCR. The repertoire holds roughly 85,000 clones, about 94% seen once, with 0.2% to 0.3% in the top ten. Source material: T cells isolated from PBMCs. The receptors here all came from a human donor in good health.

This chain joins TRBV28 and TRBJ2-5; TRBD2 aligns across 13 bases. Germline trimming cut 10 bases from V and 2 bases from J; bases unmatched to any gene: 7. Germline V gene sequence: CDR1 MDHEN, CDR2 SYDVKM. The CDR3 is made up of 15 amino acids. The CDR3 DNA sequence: TGTGCCACCACCCCGGGACTAGCGGGACAAGAGACCCAGTACTTC. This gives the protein CATTPGLAGQETQYF.

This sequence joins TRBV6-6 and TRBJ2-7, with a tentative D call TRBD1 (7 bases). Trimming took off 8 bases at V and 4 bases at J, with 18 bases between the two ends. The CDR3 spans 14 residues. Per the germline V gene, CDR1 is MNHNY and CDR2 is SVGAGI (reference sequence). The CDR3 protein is CASEDRTKGYEQYF. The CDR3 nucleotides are TGTGCCAGCGAGGACAGGACTAAAGGTTACGAGCAGTACTTC.

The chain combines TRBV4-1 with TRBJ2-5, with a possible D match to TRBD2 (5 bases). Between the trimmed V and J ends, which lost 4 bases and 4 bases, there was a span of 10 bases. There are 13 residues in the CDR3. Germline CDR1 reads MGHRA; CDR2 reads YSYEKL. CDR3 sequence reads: CASSPRVLETQYF. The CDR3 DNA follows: TGCGCCAGCAGCCCGCGGGTCTTAGAGACCCAGTACTTC.

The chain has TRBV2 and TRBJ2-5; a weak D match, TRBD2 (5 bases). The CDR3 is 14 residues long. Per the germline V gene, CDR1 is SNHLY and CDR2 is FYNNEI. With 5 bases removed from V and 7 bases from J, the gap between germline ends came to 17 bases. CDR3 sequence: CASSKTIGMGTQYF. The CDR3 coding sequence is TGTGCCAGCAGTAAGACTATTGGTATGGGGACCCAGTACTTC.

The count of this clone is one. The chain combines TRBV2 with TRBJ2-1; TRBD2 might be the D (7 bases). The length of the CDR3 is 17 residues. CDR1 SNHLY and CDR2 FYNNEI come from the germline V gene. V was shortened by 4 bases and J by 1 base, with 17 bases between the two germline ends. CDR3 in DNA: TGTGCCAGCAGTGCGGGACGGGGGGCTGGGTCCTACAATGAGCAGTTCTTC. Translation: CASSAGRGAGSYNEQFF.

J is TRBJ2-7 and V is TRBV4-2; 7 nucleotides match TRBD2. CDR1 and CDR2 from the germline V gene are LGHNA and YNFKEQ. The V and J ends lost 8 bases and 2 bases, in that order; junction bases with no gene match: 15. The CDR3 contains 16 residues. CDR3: CASSPGGASGTYEQYF. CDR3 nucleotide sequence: TGTGCCAGCTCCCCGGGGGGAGCTAGCGGAACCTACGAGCAGTACTTC.

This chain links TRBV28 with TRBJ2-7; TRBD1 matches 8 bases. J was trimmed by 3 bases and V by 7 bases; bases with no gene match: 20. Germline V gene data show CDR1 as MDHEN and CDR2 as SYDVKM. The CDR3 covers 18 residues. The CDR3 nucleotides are TGTGCCAGCACCTCAGGACAGGGTATTGAACCCCCGGGCTACGAGCAGTACTTC. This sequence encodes CASTSGQGIEPPGYEQYF.

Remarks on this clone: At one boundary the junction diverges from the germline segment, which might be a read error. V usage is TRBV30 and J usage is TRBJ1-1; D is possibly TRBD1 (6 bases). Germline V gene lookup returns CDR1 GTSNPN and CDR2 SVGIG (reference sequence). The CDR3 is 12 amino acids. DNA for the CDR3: TGTGCTTGGAACTCGGGGGGGCGCTATGCTTTCTTT. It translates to CAWNSGGRYAFF. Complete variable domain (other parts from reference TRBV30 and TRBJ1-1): SQTIHQWPATLVQPVGSPLSLECTVEGTSNPNLYWYRQAAGRGLQLLFYSVGIGQISSEVPQNLSASRPQDRQFILSSKKLLLSDSGFYLCAWNSGGRYAFFGQGTRLTVV.

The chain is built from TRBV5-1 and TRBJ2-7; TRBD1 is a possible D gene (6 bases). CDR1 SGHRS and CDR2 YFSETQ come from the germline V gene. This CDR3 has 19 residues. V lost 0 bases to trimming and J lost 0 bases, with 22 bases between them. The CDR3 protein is CASSLAITAGRGFSYEQYF. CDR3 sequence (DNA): TGCGCCAGCAGCTTGGCCATCACCGCTGGCAGGGGATTCTCCTACGAGCAGTACTTC. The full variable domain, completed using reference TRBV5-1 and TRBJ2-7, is KAGVTQTPRYLIKTRGQQVTLSCSPISGHRSVSWYQQTPGQGLQFLFEYFSETQRNKGNFPGRFSGRQFSNSRSEMNVSTLELGDSALYLCASSLAITAGRGFSYEQYFGPGTRLTVT.

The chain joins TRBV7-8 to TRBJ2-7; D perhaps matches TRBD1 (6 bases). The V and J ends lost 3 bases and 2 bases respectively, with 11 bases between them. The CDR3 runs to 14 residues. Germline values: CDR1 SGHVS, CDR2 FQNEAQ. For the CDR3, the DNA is TGTGCCAGCAGCTTTGCGGACAGCACCTACGAGCAGTACTTC. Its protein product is CASSFADSTYEQYF.

Written as DNA, the CDR3 is TGTGCCAGCAGTGCTAGCGGCCCCCCCTACGAGCAGTACTTC. Protein: CASSASGPPYEQYF. The chain couples TRBV2 to TRBJ2-7; 7 bases agree with TRBD2. V lost 4 bases, J lost 2 bases, and 5 bases stayed unmatched. The CDR3 extends over 14 amino acids. The germline gives CDR1 SNHLY, CDR2 FYNNEI.

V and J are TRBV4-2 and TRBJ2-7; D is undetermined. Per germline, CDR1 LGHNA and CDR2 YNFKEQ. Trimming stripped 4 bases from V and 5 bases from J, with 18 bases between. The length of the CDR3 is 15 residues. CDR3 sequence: CASSPKSRDFNEQYF. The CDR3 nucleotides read TGTGCCAGCAGCCCGAAATCTAGAGATTTCAACGAGCAGTACTTC.

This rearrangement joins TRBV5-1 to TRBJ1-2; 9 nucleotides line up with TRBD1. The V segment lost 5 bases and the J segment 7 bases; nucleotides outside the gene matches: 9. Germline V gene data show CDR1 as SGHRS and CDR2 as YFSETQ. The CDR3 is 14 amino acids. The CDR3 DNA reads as TGCGCCAGCAGATCCACAGGGGGCATAGGTGGCTACACCTTC. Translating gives CASRSTGGIGGYTF.

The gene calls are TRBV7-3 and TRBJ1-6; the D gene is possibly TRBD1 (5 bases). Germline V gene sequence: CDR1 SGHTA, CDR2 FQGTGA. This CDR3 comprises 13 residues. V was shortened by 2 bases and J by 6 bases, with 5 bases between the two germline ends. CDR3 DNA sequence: TGTGCCAGCAGCTTACAGGGTAATTCACCCCTCCACTTT. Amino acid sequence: CASSLQGNSPLHF.

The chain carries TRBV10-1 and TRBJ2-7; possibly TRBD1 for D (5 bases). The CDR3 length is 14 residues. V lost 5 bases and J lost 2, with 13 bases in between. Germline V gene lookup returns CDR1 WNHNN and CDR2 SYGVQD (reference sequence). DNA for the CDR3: TGCGCCAGCAGTCGGCAGGGTATTCCCTACGAGCAGTACTTC. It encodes CASSRQGIPYEQYF.

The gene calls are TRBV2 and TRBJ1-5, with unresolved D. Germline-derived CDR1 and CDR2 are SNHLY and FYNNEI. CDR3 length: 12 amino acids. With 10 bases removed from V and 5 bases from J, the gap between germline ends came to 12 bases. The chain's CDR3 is CATPSGYQPQHF. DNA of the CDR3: TGTGCCACCCCATCGGGATATCAGCCCCAGCATTTT. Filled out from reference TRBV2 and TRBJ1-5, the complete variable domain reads EPEVTQTPSHQVTQMGQEVILRCVPISNHLYFYWYRQILGQKVEFLVSFYNNEISEKSEIFDDQFSVERPDGSNFTLKIRSTKLEDSAMYFCATPSGYQPQHFGDGTRLSIL.

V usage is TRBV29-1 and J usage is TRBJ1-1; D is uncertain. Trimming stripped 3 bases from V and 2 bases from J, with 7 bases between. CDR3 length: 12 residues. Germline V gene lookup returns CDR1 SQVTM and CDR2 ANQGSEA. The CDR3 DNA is TGCAGCGTTGATCAGCGAAACACTGAAGCTTTCTTT. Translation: CSVDQRNTEAFF.

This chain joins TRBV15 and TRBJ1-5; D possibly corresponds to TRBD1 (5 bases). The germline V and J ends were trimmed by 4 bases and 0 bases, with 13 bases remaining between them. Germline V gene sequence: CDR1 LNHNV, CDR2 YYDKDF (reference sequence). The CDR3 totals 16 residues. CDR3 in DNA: TGTGCCACCAGCACGAATAGACAGATTAGCAATCAGCCCCAGCATTTT. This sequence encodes CATSTNRQISNQPQHF.

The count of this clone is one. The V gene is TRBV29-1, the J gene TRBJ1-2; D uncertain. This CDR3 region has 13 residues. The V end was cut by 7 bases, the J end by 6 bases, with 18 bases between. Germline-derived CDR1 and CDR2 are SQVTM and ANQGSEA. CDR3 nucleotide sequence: TGCAGCGCCGTGCCGCAGGAGGGAAATGGCTACACCTTC. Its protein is CSAVPQEGNGYTF.

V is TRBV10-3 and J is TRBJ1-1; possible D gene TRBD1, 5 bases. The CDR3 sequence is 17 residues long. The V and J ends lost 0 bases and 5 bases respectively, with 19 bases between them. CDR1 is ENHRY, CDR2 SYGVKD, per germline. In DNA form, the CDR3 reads TGTGCCATCAGTGAGTCGCGTCTCTTATCGGCAGGGACTGAAGCTTTCTTT. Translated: CAISESRLLSAGTEAFF.

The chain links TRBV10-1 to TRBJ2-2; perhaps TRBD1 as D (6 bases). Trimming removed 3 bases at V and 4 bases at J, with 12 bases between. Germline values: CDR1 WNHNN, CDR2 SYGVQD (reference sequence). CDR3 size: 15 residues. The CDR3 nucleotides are TGCGCCAGCAGTGATCTAGGGGGTAGCACCGGGGAGCTGTTTTTT. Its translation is CASSDLGGSTGELFF.

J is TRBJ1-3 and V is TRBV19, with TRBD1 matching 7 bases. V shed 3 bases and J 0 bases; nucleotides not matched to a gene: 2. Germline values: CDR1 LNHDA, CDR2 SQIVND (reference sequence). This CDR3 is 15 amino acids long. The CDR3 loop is CASSIWDSSGNTIYF. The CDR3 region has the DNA TGTGCCAGTAGTATTTGGGACAGCTCTGGAAACACCATATATTTT.

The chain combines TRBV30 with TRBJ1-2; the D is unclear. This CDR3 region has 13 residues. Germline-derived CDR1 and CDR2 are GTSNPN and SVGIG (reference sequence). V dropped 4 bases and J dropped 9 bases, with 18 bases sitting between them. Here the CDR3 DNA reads TGTGCCTGGATAGCGAACAGTCCCACGCGCTACACCTTC. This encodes CAWIANSPTRYTF.

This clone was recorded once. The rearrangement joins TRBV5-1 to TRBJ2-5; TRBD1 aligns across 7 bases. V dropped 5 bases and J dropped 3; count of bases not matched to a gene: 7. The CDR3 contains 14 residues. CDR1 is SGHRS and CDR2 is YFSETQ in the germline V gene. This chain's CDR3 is CASSNRGGEETQYF. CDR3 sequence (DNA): TGCGCCAGCAGTAACCGAGGGGGCGAAGAGACCCAGTACTTC. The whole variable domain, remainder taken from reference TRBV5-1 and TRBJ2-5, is KAGVTQTPRYLIKTRGQQVTLSCSPISGHRSVSWYQQTPGQGLQFLFEYFSETQRNKGNFPGRFSGRQFSNSRSEMNVSTLELGDSALYLCASSNRGGEETQYFGPGTRLLVL.

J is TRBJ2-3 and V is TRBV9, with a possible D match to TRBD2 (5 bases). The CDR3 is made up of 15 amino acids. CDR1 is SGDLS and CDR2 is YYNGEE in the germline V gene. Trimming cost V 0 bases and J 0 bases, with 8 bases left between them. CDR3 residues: CASSVAGSSTDTQYF. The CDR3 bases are TGTGCCAGCAGCGTAGCGGGAAGTAGCACAGATACGCAGTATTTT.

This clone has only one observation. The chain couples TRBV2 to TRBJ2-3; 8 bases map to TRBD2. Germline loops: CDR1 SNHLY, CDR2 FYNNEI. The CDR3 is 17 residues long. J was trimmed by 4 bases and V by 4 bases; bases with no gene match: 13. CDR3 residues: CASSARSGREGADTQYF. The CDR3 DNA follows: TGTGCCAGCAGTGCTCGATCGGGTCGGGAGGGCGCAGATACGCAGTATTTT. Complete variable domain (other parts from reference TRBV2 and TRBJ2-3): EPEVTQTPSHQVTQMGQEVILRCVPISNHLYFYWYRQILGQKVEFLVSFYNNEISEKSEIFDDQFSVERPDGSNFTLKIRSTKLEDSAMYFCASSARSGREGADTQYFGPGTRLTVL.

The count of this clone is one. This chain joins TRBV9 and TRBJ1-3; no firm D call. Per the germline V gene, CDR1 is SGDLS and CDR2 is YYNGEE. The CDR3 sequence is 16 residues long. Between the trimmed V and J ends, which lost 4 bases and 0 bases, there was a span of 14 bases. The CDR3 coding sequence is TGTGCCAGCAGCAAATTACCAGGAAGCTCTGGAAACACCATATATTTT. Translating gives CASSKLPGSSGNTIYF.